This note documents a single TCR beta chain sequence. The specificity of this receptor is unknown. Per-nucleotide qualities are absent, and no much larger clonotype sits a single base away. Each collaborating institution followed its own protocols to collect whole blood in K2EDTA tubes. For TCRbeta analysis, collaborators shipped samples as frozen whole blood, isolated PBMCs, or DNA extracted from either of those sample types. The sample belongs to a study of blood T cell repertoires in COVID-19 (dated by TCRdb to the early 2020s). For the study in its entirety: Samples from collaborators originated in the United States, Italy and Spain and spanned both the acute and convalescent phases of COVID-19. The material from the prospective study consisted of cDNA or gDNA derived from T cells, B-cell-depleted T cells, or PBMCs. Subjects who had been exposed to COVID-19, were actively infected with it, or had recovered from it provided the deeply sampled blood TCRbeta repertoires that made up the dataset. The repertoires were released in a freely available public database meant as a resource for research on the immune response to SARS-CoV-2. Samples were obtained from the ongoing ImmuneRACE study (first 160 participants) and from over a thousand subjects provided by 6 global collaborators. Sample metadata almost always included a de-identified subject ID, COVID-19 status, age in years and sex. Where HLA class I and class II types were available, the types were taken from metadata supplied by the sample provider, not from assay-based typing.

Overall results and qualifications from the work: The quantity of clinical and demographic metadata differed by source and by participant and was supplied without curation.

The V and J ends are trimmed by 5 bases and 6 bases, leaving 17 bases between them. The CDR1 and CDR2 encoded by the germline V gene (reference sequence) are PRHDT and FYEKMQ. The CDR3 starts with the cysteine, ends with the phenylalanine, and has 14 residues. Only the CDR3 DNA stays, 42 bases, in frame from base 1. The immunoSEQ Assay, a bias-controlled multiplex PCR, was used to amplify TCRbeta CDR3 regions from genomic DNA. Under the source paper's analysis protocol: Nucleated cell counts per sample were estimated from amplification of reference gene primers within the assay. To quantify the absolute abundance of each unique TCRbeta CDR3 rearrangement, sequence reads were collapsed and filtered. For each sample, productive Simpson clonality was calculated as the square root of Simpson's diversity index over productive rearrangements. TCRdb re-hosts the immuneACCESS table, in-frame sequences only. Its copies lack some clones; in the studies checked, an unresolved V gene accounts for under half of them, and the cause for the rest is not known. V and J calls and clone size come straight from that table; D and trimming were deduced from the DNA. The sample yields hundreds of thousands of clones; roughly 90% were counted once. Of the sample, about 2% is held by the ten largest clones.

This clonotype originated in a man younger than 35 with active or convalescent COVID-19. Recombination connected TRBV13 to TRBJ2-7, and perhaps TRBD1 as D gene, on 8 matching bases. Sequencing was performed on peripheral blood. CDR3 loop: CASSPQDREGEQYF. The DNA sequence is as follows: TGTGCCAGCAGCCCCCAGGACAGGGAGGGCGAGCAGTACTTC.